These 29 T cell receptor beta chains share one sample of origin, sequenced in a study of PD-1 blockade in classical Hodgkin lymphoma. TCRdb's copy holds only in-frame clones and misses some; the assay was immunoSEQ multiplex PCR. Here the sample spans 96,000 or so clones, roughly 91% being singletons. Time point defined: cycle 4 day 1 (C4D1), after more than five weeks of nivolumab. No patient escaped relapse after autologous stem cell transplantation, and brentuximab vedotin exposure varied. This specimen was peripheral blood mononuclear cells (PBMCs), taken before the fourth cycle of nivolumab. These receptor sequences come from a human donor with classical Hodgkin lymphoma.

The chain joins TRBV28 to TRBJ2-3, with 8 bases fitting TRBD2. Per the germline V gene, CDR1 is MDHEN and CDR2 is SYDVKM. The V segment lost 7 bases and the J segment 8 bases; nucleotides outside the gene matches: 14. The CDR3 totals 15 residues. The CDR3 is CASIDGLAWGSTQYF. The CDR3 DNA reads TGTGCCAGCATCGATGGACTAGCCTGGGGTAGTACGCAGTATTTT.

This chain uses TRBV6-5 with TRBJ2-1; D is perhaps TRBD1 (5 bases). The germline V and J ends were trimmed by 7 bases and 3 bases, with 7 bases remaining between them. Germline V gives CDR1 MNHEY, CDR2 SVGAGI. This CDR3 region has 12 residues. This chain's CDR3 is CASTTGYNEQFF. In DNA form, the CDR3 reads TGTGCCAGCACTACAGGCTACAATGAGCAGTTCTTC.

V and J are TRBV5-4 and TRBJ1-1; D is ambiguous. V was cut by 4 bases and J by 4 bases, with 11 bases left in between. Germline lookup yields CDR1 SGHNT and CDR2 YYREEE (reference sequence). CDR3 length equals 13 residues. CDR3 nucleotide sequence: TGTGCCAGCAGCCCCCCTGGTGCCACTGAAGCTTTCTTT. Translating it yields CASSPPGATEAFF.

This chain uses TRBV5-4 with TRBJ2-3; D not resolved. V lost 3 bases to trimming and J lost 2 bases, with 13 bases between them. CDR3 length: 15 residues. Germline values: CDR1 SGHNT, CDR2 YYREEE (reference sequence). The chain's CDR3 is CASSSPRKNTDTQYF. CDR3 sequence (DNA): TGTGCCAGCAGCTCCCCTAGGAAGAACACAGATACGCAGTATTTT.

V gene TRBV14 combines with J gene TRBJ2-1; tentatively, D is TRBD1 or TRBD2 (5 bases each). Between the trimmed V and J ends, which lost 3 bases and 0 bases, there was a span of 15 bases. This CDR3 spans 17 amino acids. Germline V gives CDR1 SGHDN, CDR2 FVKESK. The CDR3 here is CASSQRLGPSSYNEQFF. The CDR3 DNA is TGTGCCAGCAGCCAGAGGTTGGGACCGAGCTCCTACAATGAGCAGTTCTTC.

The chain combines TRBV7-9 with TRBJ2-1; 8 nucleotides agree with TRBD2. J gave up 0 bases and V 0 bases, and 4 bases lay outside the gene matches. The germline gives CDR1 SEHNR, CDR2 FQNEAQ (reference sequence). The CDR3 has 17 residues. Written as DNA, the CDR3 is TGTGCCAGCAGCTTAGCTAGCGGGATAAGCTCCTACAATGAGCAGTTCTTC. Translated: CASSLASGISSYNEQFF.

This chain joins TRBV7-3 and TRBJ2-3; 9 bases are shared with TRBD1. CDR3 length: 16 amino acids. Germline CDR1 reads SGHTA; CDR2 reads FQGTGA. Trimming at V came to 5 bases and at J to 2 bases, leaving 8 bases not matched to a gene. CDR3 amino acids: CASSPGTGSTTDTQYF. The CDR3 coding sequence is TGTGCCAGCAGCCCCGGGACAGGGTCTACCACAGATACGCAGTATTTT.

DNA of the CDR3: TGTGCCAGTTTGGGACAGGGTTATCAGCCCCAGCATTTT. As protein: CASLGQGYQPQHF. This chain joins TRBV19 and TRBJ1-5; 9 bases are shared with TRBD1. The junction had 4 bases not matched to a gene; V was cut back by 8 bases and J by 5 bases. Germline V CDR1 and CDR2: LNHDA, SQIVND (reference sequence). This CDR3 has 13 amino acids.

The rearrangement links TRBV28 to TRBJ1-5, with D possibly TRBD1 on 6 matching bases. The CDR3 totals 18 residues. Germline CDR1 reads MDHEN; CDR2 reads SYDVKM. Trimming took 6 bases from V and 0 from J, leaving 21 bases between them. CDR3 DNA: TGTGCCAGCAGGATACGGTTCCTCCGGGGGCTTAGCAATCAGCCCCAGCATTTT. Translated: CASRIRFLRGLSNQPQHF.

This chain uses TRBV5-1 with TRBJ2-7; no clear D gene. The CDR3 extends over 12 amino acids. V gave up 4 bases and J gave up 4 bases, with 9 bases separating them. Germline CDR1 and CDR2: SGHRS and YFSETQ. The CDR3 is CASSQTRYEQYF. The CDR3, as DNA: TGCGCCAGCAGCCAAACACGTTACGAGCAGTACTTC.

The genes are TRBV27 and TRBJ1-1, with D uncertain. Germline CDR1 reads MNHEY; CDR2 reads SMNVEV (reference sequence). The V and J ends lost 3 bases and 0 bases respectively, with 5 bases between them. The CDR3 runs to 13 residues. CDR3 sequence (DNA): TGTGCCAGCAGTTTGTGGTTGAACACTGAAGCTTTCTTT. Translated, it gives CASSLWLNTEAFF.

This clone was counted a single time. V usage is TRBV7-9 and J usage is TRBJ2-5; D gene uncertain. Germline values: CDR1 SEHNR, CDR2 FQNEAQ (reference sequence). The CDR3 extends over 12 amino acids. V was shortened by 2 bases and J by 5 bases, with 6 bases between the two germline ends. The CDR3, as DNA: TGTGCCAGCAGCTTACTCTCCGAGACCCAGTACTTC. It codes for CASSLLSETQYF.

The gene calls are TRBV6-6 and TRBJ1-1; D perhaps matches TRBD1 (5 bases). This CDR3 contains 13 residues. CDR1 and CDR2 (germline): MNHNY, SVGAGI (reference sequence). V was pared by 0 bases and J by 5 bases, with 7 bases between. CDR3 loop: CASSYSGGTEAFF. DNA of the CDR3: TGTGCCAGCAGTTACTCTGGGGGAACTGAAGCTTTCTTT.

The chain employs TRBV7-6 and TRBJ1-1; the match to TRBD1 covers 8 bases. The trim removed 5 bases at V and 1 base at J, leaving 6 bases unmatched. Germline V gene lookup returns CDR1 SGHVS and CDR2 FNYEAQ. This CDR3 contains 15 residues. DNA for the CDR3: TGTGCCAGCAGCCTCACAGGGGGGGGGAACACTGAAGCTTTCTTT. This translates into CASSLTGGGNTEAFF.

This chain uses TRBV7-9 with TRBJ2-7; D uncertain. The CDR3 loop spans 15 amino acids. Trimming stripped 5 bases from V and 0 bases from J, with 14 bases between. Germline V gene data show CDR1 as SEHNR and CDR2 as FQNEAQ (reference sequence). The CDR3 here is CASSPPLGSSYEQYF. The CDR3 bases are TGTGCCAGCAGCCCACCTCTTGGTAGCTCCTACGAGCAGTACTTC.

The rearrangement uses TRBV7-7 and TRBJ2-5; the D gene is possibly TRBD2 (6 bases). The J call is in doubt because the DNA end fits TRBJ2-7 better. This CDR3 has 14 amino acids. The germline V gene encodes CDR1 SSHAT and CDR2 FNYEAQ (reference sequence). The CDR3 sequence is CASTFGGVVYEQYF. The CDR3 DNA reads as TGTGCCAGCACCTTCGGAGGGGTGGTCTACGAGCAGTACTTC.

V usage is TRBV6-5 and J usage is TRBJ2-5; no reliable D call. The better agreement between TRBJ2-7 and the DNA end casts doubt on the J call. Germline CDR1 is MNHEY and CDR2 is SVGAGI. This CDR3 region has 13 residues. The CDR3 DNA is TGTGCCAGCAGAGAAGATACCTCCTACGAGCAGTACTTC. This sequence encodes CASREDTSYEQYF.

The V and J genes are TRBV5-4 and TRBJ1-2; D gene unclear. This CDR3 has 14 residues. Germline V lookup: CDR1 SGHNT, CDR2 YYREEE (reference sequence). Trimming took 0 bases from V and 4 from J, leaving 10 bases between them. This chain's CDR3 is CASSLDPAFYGYTF. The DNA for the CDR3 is TGTGCCAGCAGCTTGGATCCAGCCTTCTATGGCTACACCTTC. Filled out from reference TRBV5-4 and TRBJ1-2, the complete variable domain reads ETGVTQSPTHLIKTRGQQVTLRCSSQSGHNTVSWYQQALGQGPQFIFQYYREEENGRGNFPPRFSGLQFPNYSSELNVNALELDDSALYLCASSLDPAFYGYTFGSGTRLTVV.

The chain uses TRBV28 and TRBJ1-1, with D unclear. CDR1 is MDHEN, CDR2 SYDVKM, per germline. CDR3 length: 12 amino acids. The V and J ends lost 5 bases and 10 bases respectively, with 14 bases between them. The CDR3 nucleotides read TGTGCCAGCAGTACGAACAGTTTTGTAGCTTTCTTT. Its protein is CASSTNSFVAFF.

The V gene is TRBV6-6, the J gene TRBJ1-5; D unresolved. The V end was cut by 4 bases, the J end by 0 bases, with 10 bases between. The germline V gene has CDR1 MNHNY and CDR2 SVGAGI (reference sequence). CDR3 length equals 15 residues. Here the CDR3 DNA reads TGTGCCAGCAGTTCCCTGGACCGTAGCAATCAGCCCCAGCATTTT. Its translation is CASSSLDRSNQPQHF.

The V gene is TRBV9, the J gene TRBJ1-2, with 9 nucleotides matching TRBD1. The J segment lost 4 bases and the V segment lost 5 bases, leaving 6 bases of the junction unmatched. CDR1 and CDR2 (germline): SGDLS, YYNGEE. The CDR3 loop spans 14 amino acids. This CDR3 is CASSLLDRGYGYTF. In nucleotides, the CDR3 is TGTGCCAGCAGTCTCTTGGACAGGGGCTATGGCTACACCTTC.

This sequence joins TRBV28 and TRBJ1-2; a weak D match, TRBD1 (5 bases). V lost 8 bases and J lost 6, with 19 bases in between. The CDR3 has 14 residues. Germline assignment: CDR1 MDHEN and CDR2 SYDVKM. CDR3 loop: CASDFNRRGDGYTF. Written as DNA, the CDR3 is TGTGCCAGCGACTTTAATCGTCGGGGGGATGGCTACACCTTC.

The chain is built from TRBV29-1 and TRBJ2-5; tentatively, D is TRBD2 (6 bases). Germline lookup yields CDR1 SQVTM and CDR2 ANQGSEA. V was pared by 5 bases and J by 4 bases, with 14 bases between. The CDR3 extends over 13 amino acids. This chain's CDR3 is CSVLDGSRETQYF. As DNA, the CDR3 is TGCAGCGTTCTGGACGGGAGTAGAGAGACCCAGTACTTC.

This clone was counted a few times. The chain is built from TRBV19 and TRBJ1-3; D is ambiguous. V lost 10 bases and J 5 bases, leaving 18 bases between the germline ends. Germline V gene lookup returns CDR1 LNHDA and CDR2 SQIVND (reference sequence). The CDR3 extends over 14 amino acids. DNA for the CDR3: TGTGCCACCCCAACCCACGGTGGGCGAAACACCATATATTTT. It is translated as CATPTHGGRNTIYF.

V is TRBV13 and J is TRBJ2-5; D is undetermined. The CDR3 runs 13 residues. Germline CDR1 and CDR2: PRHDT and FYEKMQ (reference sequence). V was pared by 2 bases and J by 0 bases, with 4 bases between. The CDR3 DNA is TGTGCCAGCAGCTTACCTGACCAAGAGACCCAGTACTTC. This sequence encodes CASSLPDQETQYF.

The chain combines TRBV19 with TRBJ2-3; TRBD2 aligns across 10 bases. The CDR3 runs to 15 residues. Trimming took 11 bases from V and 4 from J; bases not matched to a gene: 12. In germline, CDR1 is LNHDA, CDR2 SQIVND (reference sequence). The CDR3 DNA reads TGTGCCGTGGCTAGCGGGAGAAACAGGGCAGATACGCAGTATTTT. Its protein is CAVASGRNRADTQYF.

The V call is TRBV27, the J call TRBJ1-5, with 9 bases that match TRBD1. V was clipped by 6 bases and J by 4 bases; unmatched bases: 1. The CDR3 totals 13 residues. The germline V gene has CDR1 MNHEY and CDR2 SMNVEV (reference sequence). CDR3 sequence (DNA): TGTGCCAGCAGCGGGACAGGGAATCAGCCCCAGCATTTT. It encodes CASSGTGNQPQHF.

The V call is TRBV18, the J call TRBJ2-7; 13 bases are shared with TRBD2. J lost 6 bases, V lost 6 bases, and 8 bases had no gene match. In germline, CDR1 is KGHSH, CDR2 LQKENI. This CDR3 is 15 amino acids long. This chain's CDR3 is CASSPGLAGAGEQYF. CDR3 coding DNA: TGTGCCAGCTCCCCAGGACTAGCGGGAGCCGGCGAGCAGTACTTC.

CDR3 bases: TGTGCCAGCAGCCTACCGACCTTTAATGAAAAACTGTTTTTT. Translated: CASSLPTFNEKLFF. The rearrangement links TRBV6-6 to TRBJ1-4; D unresolved. CDR1 is MNHNY, CDR2 SVGAGI, per germline (reference sequence). This CDR3 is 14 amino acids long. V was clipped by 6 bases and J by 4 bases, with 12 bases between them.